The 24 T cell receptor beta chains presented below share a single source sample, sequenced in a study of cytomegalovirus exposure and HLA in healthy donors. The study ran its PCR with 60 Vbeta and 13 Jbeta primers. Data came from immunoSEQ multiplex PCR; TCRdb stores just in-frame clones and leaves some out. In the table there are approximately 240,000 clones, 70% to 85% of which are singletons. Material for sequencing was PBMCs. These receptors originate from a woman aged 60-75 years in good health and CMV-seropositive.

The sample holds one count of this clone. The chain has TRBV10-3 and TRBJ2-7; maybe TRBD1 (6 bases). The CDR3 sequence is 13 residues long. V was trimmed by 10 bases and J by 1 base, leaving 14 bases between them. Germline V gene data show CDR1 as ENHRY and CDR2 as SYGVKD. CDR3 in amino acids: CATGPTGSYEQYF. The CDR3 nucleotides are TGTGCCACCGGTCCTACAGGGTCCTACGAGCAGTACTTC.

The chain uses TRBV30 and TRBJ2-3; 9 nucleotides align to TRBD1. Germline V lookup: CDR1 GTSNPN, CDR2 SVGIG (reference sequence). V dropped 3 bases and J dropped 0; count of bases not matched to a gene: 4. The CDR3 contains 15 residues. CDR3: CAWRTGQGSTDTQYF. DNA for the CDR3: TGTGCCTGGAGGACGGGACAGGGCAGCACAGATACGCAGTATTTT. Full variable domain (remainder filled in from reference TRBV30 and TRBJ2-3): SQTIHQWPATLVQPVGSPLSLECTVEGTSNPNLYWYRQAAGRGLQLLFYSVGIGQISSEVPQNLSASRPQDRQFILSSKKLLLSDSGFYLCAWRTGQGSTDTQYFGPGTRLTVL.

V gene TRBV13 combines with J gene TRBJ2-1, with unresolved D. This CDR3 has 15 residues. V was cut by 4 bases and J by 2 bases, with 12 bases left in between. Germline V lookup: CDR1 PRHDT, CDR2 FYEKMQ (reference sequence). The CDR3 nucleotides read TGTGCCAGCAGCTCGAGGCAGTTGCCCTACAATGAGCAGTTCTTC. It is translated as CASSSRQLPYNEQFF.

The chain has TRBV4-3 and TRBJ2-7; 8 nucleotides agree with TRBD2. CDR1 and CDR2 (germline): LGHNA, YSLEER. Trimming removed 4 bases from V and 5 bases from J; junction bases left unmatched: 10. CDR3 length: 15 amino acids. For the CDR3, the DNA is TGCGCCAGCAGCCGGCTTGGGGCGGGGGGTAACGAGCAGTACTTC. This codes for CASSRLGAGGNEQYF.

This CDR3 is CASRGTGHYSNQPQHF. CDR3 in DNA: TGTGCCAGCAGAGGGACAGGGCACTATAGCAATCAGCCCCAGCATTTT. The chain joins TRBV2 to TRBJ1-5, with 9 bases matching TRBD1. The CDR3 loop spans 16 amino acids. The germline V gene has CDR1 SNHLY and CDR2 FYNNEI. J was trimmed by 0 bases and V by 6 bases; bases with no gene match: 6.

A few counts support this clone. Here the CDR3 DNA reads TGCGCCAGCAGCTTGGTTGAGGGAGCGGATACGCAGTATTTT. Protein product: CASSLVEGADTQYF. V and J are TRBV5-1 and TRBJ2-3; possible D gene TRBD2, 5 bases. The CDR3 sequence is 14 residues long. Trimming took 0 bases from V and 6 from J, leaving 11 bases between them. Germline V CDR1 and CDR2: SGHRS, YFSETQ.

This chain uses TRBV27 with TRBJ2-5; no definite D call. The germline V gene encodes CDR1 MNHEY and CDR2 SMNVEV (reference sequence). V was trimmed by 6 bases and J by 2 bases, leaving 10 bases between them. CDR3 length equals 13 residues. CDR3 DNA sequence: TGTGCCAGCAGCATCGGTGGTCAAGAGACCCAGTACTTC. Residues: CASSIGGQETQYF.

The chain employs TRBV5-6 and TRBJ2-5; perhaps TRBD2 as D (5 bases). V was clipped by 3 bases and J by 4 bases, with 10 bases between them. CDR3 length equals 13 residues. Germline V gene sequence: CDR1 SGHDT, CDR2 YYEEEE. CDR3 amino acids: CASSSGVTETQYF. The CDR3 DNA reads TGTGCCAGCAGCTCCGGGGTAACAGAGACCCAGTACTTC.

The CDR3 nucleotides read TGTGCCAGCAGTGCCAGGACAGGGTCGATAAGGTGGGTCACTGAAGCTTTCTTT. Residues: CASSARTGSIRWVTEAFF. This chain joins TRBV28 and TRBJ1-1, with TRBD1 matching 8 bases. Trimming cost V 5 bases and J 4 bases; bases outside gene matches: 18. The CDR3 sequence is 18 residues long. Germline V gene sequence: CDR1 MDHEN, CDR2 SYDVKM.

The V call is TRBV5-1, the J call TRBJ1-3, with 9 bases that match TRBD1. V trimming: 4 bases; J trimming: 4 bases; junction bases outside the gene matches: 9. The germline CDR1 and CDR2 sequences are SGHRS and YFSETQ. The CDR3 runs to 16 residues. The CDR3 region is CASSLAGTGYGNTIYF. The CDR3 DNA reads as TGCGCCAGCAGCCTCGCCGGGACAGGGTACGGAAACACCATATATTTT.

The chain employs TRBV7-2 and TRBJ1-5; 9 nucleotides align to TRBD1. The CDR3 has 14 residues. Germline CDR1 reads SGHTA; CDR2 reads FQGNSA. V was clipped by 3 bases and J by 9 bases; unmatched bases: 6. The CDR3 nucleotides are TGTGCCAGCAGCTTGGACAGGGGCCAACCGCCCCAGCATTTT. This gives the protein CASSLDRGQPPQHF.

The chain recombines TRBV9 with TRBJ1-6, with unresolved D. Germline loops: CDR1 SGDLS, CDR2 YYNGEE. V lost 0 bases and J 10 bases, leaving 8 bases between the germline ends. The CDR3 runs 13 residues. The CDR3 is CASSVEGRSPLHF. In DNA, the CDR3 is TGTGCCAGCAGCGTAGAAGGGAGGTCACCCCTCCACTTT.

This clone appeared once. This specimen includes other DNA sequences encoding the same CDR3. This chain connects TRBV10-3 to TRBJ1-1; no reliable D call. Deletions cut 3 bases from V and 13 bases from J, with 18 bases between. The CDR3 totals 13 residues. The germline CDR1 and CDR2 sequences are ENHRY and SYGVKD. The CDR3 DNA follows: TGTGCCATCAGTGACCCCTCGACGGGGTTGCTTTTCTTT. Translating gives CAISDPSTGLLFF.

This clone was seen more than once but under ten times. The chain couples TRBV7-9 to TRBJ2-2, with D possibly TRBD2 on 5 matching bases. CDR1 is SEHNR and CDR2 is FQNEAQ in the germline V gene (reference sequence). The CDR3 is made up of 16 amino acids. Trimming pared 0 bases from V and 1 base from J, leaving 9 bases between. The CDR3 bases are TGTGCCAGCAGCTTAGCCGGGAAGGTGAACACCGGGGAGCTGTTTTTT. Translating it yields CASSLAGKVNTGELFF. Variable domain in full (rest from reference TRBV7-9 and TRBJ2-2): DTGVSQNPRHKITKRGQNVTFRCDPISEHNRLYWYRQTLGQGPEFLTYFQNEAQLEKSRLLSDRFSAERPKGSFSTLEIQRTEQGDSAMYLCASSLAGKVNTGELFFGEGSRLTVL.

The gene calls are TRBV5-4 and TRBJ2-1; 7 bases align to TRBD2. V trimming: 6 bases; J trimming: 4 bases; junction bases outside the gene matches: 13. CDR1 is SGHNT, CDR2 YYREEE, per germline (reference sequence). The CDR3 spans 16 residues. In nucleotides, the CDR3 is TGTGCCAGCACCCTTCCCCCAGCTAGCGGTTACAATGAGCAGTTCTTC. It codes for CASTLPPASGYNEQFF.

This clone showed up just once. The chain recombines TRBV28 with TRBJ1-2, with 9 positions matching TRBD1. This CDR3 spans 13 amino acids. The germline gives CDR1 MDHEN, CDR2 SYDVKM. After removal of 7 bases from V and 4 bases from J, the junction contained 4 bases not matched to a gene. CDR3 DNA: TGTGCCAGCACACAGGGGGCGGTCTATGGCTACACCTTC. Translated: CASTQGAVYGYTF.

The sample holds one count of this clone. This CDR3 is CASSSGQRNEQFF. CDR3 coding DNA: TGCGCCAGCAGCTCGGGACAGAGAAATGAGCAGTTCTTC. V usage is TRBV5-1 and J usage is TRBJ2-1, with 7 bases matching TRBD1. Trimming at V came to 3 bases and at J to 7 bases, leaving 4 bases not matched to a gene. Germline loops: CDR1 SGHRS, CDR2 YFSETQ. The CDR3 is 13 amino acids.

V and J are TRBV7-2 and TRBJ2-5; D may be TRBD2 (5 bases). Per the germline V gene, CDR1 is SGHTA and CDR2 is FQGNSA. This CDR3 is 16 amino acids long. V dropped 3 bases and J dropped 5 bases, with 19 bases sitting between them. The CDR3 loop is CASSFGWTSPGETQYF. The DNA of the CDR3 is TGTGCCAGCAGCTTTGGCTGGACTTCCCCGGGGGAGACCCAGTACTTC.

V usage is TRBV5-5 and J usage is TRBJ1-1, with a possible D match to TRBD1 (6 bases). This CDR3 is built from 13 residues. The germline gives CDR1 SGHKS, CDR2 YYEKEE (reference sequence). V lost 0 bases to trimming and J lost 5 bases, with 8 bases between them. The CDR3 sequence is CASSLGRGTEAFF. The DNA of the CDR3 is TGTGCCAGCAGCTTGGGCAGGGGAACTGAAGCTTTCTTT.

This clone was counted only a few times. The V gene is TRBV5-6, the J gene TRBJ2-1, with TRBD1 identical over 8 bases. Germline CDR1 and CDR2: SGHDT and YYEEEE. This CDR3 has 16 amino acids. V lost 3 bases, J lost 0 bases, and 5 bases stayed unmatched. In DNA, the CDR3 is TGTGCCAGCAGCTCCCCGACAGGGGCCTCCTACAATGAGCAGTTCTTC. Translated: CASSSPTGASYNEQFF.

The rearrangement links TRBV5-1 to TRBJ2-7; unclear D gene. This CDR3 is built from 13 residues. Deletions cut 5 bases from V and 1 base from J, with 10 bases between. Germline-derived CDR1 and CDR2 are SGHRS and YFSETQ. The CDR3 coding sequence is TGCGCCAGCAGGCAACTGAGGTCCTACGAGCAGTACTTC. It encodes CASRQLRSYEQYF.

DNA for the CDR3: TGTGCCAGCAGCTTAGTAGCGGGGTCCTATAATTCACCCCTCCACTTT. It encodes CASSLVAGSYNSPLHF. This rearrangement joins TRBV5-5 to TRBJ1-6, with no clear D. V gave up 2 bases and J gave up 1 base, with 10 bases separating them. The germline V gene encodes CDR1 SGHKS and CDR2 YYEKEE (reference sequence). The CDR3 loop spans 16 amino acids.

The CDR3 here is CASSQEMSGQVLYTGELFF. The DNA for the CDR3 is TGCGCCAGCAGCCAAGAGATGTCTGGGCAGGTTCTTTACACCGGGGAGCTGTTTTTT. The rearrangement links TRBV4-3 to TRBJ2-2; unclear D gene. Trimming left V 0 bases short and J 3 bases short, with 20 bases between. The germline CDR1 and CDR2 sequences are LGHNA and YSLEER. The CDR3 length is 19 residues.

This sequence joins TRBV6-1 and TRBJ1-6; maybe TRBD1 (5 bases). Germline CDR1 MNHNS, CDR2 SASEGT. The V end was cut by 4 bases, the J end by 4 bases, with 5 bases between. This CDR3 is 13 amino acids long. The CDR3 DNA is TGTGCCAGCAGTGCAGGGTATAATTCACCCCTCCACTTT. Its translation is CASSAGYNSPLHF.